This paragraph covers one TCR beta chain sequence. What it recognizes is unknown. The germline CDR1 and CDR2 sequences are SEHNR and FQNEAQ (reference sequence). V was clipped by 1 base and J by 8 bases, with 14 bases between them. The CDR3 sequence is 14 residues long. The data originate from a study of cytotoxic CD8 clonotypes in ibrutinib-treated CLL. The wider study: Mean per-sample yields comprised about 250,000 productive templates and 85,000 to 95,000 productive rearrangements.

Whole-study results and caveats: Clonality was higher at baseline than in age-matched healthy donors and tracked circulating CD8+ T-cell counts.

Target depth was 1 in 200,000 to 1 in 1 million T cells, about 10x per clonotype. Repertoires were generated with immunoSEQ multiplex PCR, while TCRdb's copy carries only in-frame clones and drops some. The sample includes fewer than 150,000 clones, about 85% of them seen just once. The rearrangement links TRBV7-9 to TRBJ1-2; possibly TRBD1 for D (5 bases). The sequence was obtained from a human donor with chronic lymphocytic leukemia. The starting material was PBMCs, obtained after 24 months of ibrutinib treatment. CDR3 in amino acids: CASSLGQGSSGYTF. The CDR3, as DNA: TGTGCCAGCAGCTTAGGGCAGGGTTCGTCCGGCTACACCTTC.